This entry describes one T cell receptor beta chain. CDR1 is SGDLS, CDR2 YYNGEE, per germline. V shed 4 bases and J 4 bases; nucleotides not matched to a gene: 10. CDR3 size: 17 residues. These data originate in a study of blood T cell repertoires in COVID-19. In the study overall: COVID-19 samples, acute and convalescent, were from the United States, Italy and Spain. In each case, the material was cDNA or gDNA derived from T cells, B-cell-depleted T cells, or PBMCs.

The authors' processing: Reference gene primer amplification in the assay estimated nucleated cell counts. Assay used: immunoSEQ multiplex PCR; TCRdb lists only in-frame clones, some missing. Clone size and V and J calls were adopted from that table, with D and trimming inferred from the DNA. Counted here are 88,000 or so clones, roughly 87% occurring once; the ten biggest clones make up under 4.5%. The sequenced material came from peripheral blood. The V gene is TRBV9, the J gene TRBJ2-1; TRBD2 matches at 11 bases. The receptor's source is a man aged 60 to 75 with acute or convalescent COVID-19. For the CDR3, the DNA is TGTGCCAGCAGCCAGACTAGCGGGATGACTTATTACAATGAGCAGTTCTTC. This codes for CASSQTSGMTYYNEQFF.